The 15 T cell receptor beta chains in this list originate from one sample, sequenced in a study of molecular identifiers for immune sequencing clone quantification. TCRdb called the PCR reads again in MiXCR, with one record for every CDR3 protein. The table includes just under 650,000 distinct CDR3 sequences, around 20% detected once. Sequences were obtained from naive CD8+ T cells from blood, with Jurkat cell RNA spiked in. Subset reported: FACS-sorted CD8+CD4-CCR7+CD45RA+ naive T cells. These receptors were collected from a human donor in good health. Some libraries in this study had Jurkat cell RNA spiked in.

There are many counts of this clonotype. In nucleotides, the CDR3 is TGTGCCAGCAGCCGAGGACTAGCGGGAACCTTTGGGGAGCAGTACTTC. Protein sequence: CASSRGLAGTFGEQYF. The J gene is TRBJ2-7, the V gene TRBV7-9, with 12 bases matching TRBD2. Germline V gene lookup returns CDR1 SEHNR and CDR2 FQNEAQ (reference sequence). V trimming: 5 bases; J trimming: 7 bases; junction bases outside the gene matches: 12. This CDR3 comprises 16 residues.

The sample holds many counts of this clonotype. The chain is built from TRBV4-1 and TRBJ1-1; D uncertain. The CDR3 length is 12 residues. The V gene lost 2 bases and the J gene lost 1 base, with 2 bases spanning the gap. Germline V gene data show CDR1 as MGHRA and CDR2 as YSYEKL. CDR3: CASSQQNTEAFF. In DNA, the CDR3 is TGCGCCAGCAGCCAACAGAACACTGAAGCTTTCTTT.

This clonotype was recorded at least ten times. The chain combines TRBV29-1 with TRBJ1-1; TRBD1 matches 7 bases. The CDR3 totals 12 residues. Germline assignment: CDR1 SQVTM and CDR2 ANQGSEA. V lost 6 bases to trimming and J lost 6 bases; unmatched junction nucleotides: 7. The CDR3 DNA follows: TGCAGCGTCCCGACAGGGCCCGCTGAAGCTTTCTTT. It specifies CSVPTGPAEAFF.

In this sample, this clonotype turned up many times. This chain joins TRBV6-2 or TRBV6-3 and TRBJ2-4; perhaps TRBD1 as D (5 bases). Germline CDR1 reads MNHEY; CDR2 reads SVGEGT. This CDR3 is 16 amino acids long. Trimming cost V 7 bases and J 1 base, with 17 bases left between them. The CDR3: CASTYGRGLAKNIQYF. The CDR3 DNA follows: TGTGCCAGCACCTACGGTAGGGGATTGGCCAAAAACATTCAGTACTTC.

The gene calls are TRBV6-1 and TRBJ1-4, with 9 bases aligning to TRBD1. The CDR3 is 16 residues long. Germline loops: CDR1 MNHNS, CDR2 SASEGT. J gave up 7 bases and V 4 bases, and 10 bases lay outside the gene matches. The CDR3 DNA follows: TGTGCCAGCAGTGGAGGGACAGGGAGTTCGTTTGAAAAACTGTTTTTT. Translated: CASSGGTGSSFEKLFF.

This clonotype appeared many times. J is TRBJ2-7 and V is TRBV27; 9 positions match TRBD2. Unmatched junction bases numbered 11, after V lost 5 bases and J lost 3 bases. CDR1 is MNHEY and CDR2 is SMNVEV in the germline V gene (reference sequence). The CDR3 is 16 residues long. CDR3 sequence (DNA): TGTGCCAGCAGTATACTTTCGCCAGCGGGGGGCTACGAGCAGTACTTC. Translation gives CASSILSPAGGYEQYF.

This clonotype was found once. A much larger clone sits a single nucleotide away, making a read error possible. The rearrangement links TRBV5-1 to TRBJ2-7, with D possibly being TRBD1 (6 bases). The CDR3 spans 13 residues. V was shortened by 2 bases and J by 5 bases, with 11 bases between the two germline ends. Germline loops: CDR1 SGHRS, CDR2 YFSETQ. Written as DNA, the CDR3 is TGCGCCAGCAGCTTCACAGGGTCTAACGAGCAGTACTTC. It codes for CASSFTGSNEQYF.

Of note for this clonotype: A much larger clone is a single base away; this may be a read error. The V and J genes are TRBV6-6 and TRBJ1-4; the D is unclear. CDR3 length equals 13 residues. The germline CDR1 and CDR2 sequences are MNHNY and SVGAGI (reference sequence). V lost 6 bases to trimming and J lost 5 bases, with 10 bases between them. DNA of the CDR3: TGTGCCAGCAGAATCGTTGGAAATGAAAAACTGTTTTTT. Its protein is CASRIVGNEKLFF.

This clonotype has only a few counts. It may be a read error: a sequence one base away is much more abundant. This CDR3 fails to terminate in the conserved phenylalanine or tryptophan, so it likely reflects a read error. The gene calls are TRBV5-1 and TRBJ2-3, with TRBD1 identical over 7 bases. Germline V gene sequence: CDR1 SGHRS, CDR2 YFSETQ. V shed 4 bases, J shed 0 bases, and the junction held 20 bases outside the gene matches. The CDR3 has 20 amino acids. The CDR3 region is CASSEDWPGGIETSTDTQYY. DNA for the CDR3: TGCGCCAGCAGCGAGGACTGGCCAGGGGGAATCGAAACTAGCACAGATACGCAGTATTAT.

This clonotype came up many times. This sequence joins TRBV20-1 and TRBJ2-7; 9 bases fit TRBD1. Germline V gene data show CDR1 as DFQATT and CDR2 as SNEGSKA (reference sequence). J was trimmed by 0 bases and V by 2 bases; bases with no gene match: 5. The CDR3 consists of 15 residues. The CDR3 is CSARPGTGFSYEQYF. In DNA form, the CDR3 reads TGCAGTGCTAGACCCGGGACAGGGTTCTCCTACGAGCAGTACTTC.

Comments on this clonotype: As the CDR3 is not closed by the conserved phenylalanine or tryptophan, this likely results from a read error. This chain joins TRBV7-7 and TRBJ1-1; unclear D gene. Germline-derived CDR1 and CDR2 are SSHAT and FNYEAQ (reference sequence). The CDR3 has 13 amino acids. V lost 0 bases, J lost 4 bases, and 6 bases lay in between. The CDR3 region has the DNA TGTGCCAGCAGCTTAGCCCCCGGCACTGAAGCTTTCCTT. Translating gives CASSLAPGTEAFL.

This clonotype was recorded at least ten times. The chain carries TRBV5-8 and TRBJ1-1, with 7 bases aligning to TRBD1. In germline, CDR1 is SGHTS, CDR2 YDEGEE. This CDR3 has 14 residues. Trimming took 6 bases from V and 0 from J; bases not matched to a gene: 5. The CDR3, as DNA: TGTGCCAGCACCATAGGGGGCCTGAACACTGAAGCTTTCTTT. It encodes CASTIGGLNTEAFF.

This clonotype was picked up many times. J is TRBJ2-6 and V is TRBV14; unclear D gene. This CDR3 contains 15 residues. The germline V gene has CDR1 SGHDN and CDR2 FVKESK. Trimming pared 1 base from V and 0 bases from J, leaving 4 bases between. The CDR3, as DNA: TGTGCCAGCAGCCAAGTGTTCTCTGGGGCCAACGTCCTGACTTTC. Amino acids: CASSQVFSGANVLTF. The full variable domain, with the rest looked up from reference TRBV14 and TRBJ2-6, is EAGVTQFPSHSVIEKGQTVTLRCDPISGHDNLYWYRRVMGKEIKFLLHFVKESKQDESGMPNNRFLAERTGGTYSTLKVQPAELEDSGVYFCASSQVFSGANVLTFGAGSRLTVL.

This clonotype was counted ten times or more. This sequence joins TRBV7-9 and TRBJ2-2, with unresolved D. The CDR3 contains 15 residues. V was clipped by 2 bases and J by 0 bases, with 7 bases between them. Germline values: CDR1 SEHNR, CDR2 FQNEAQ (reference sequence). This CDR3 is CASSLKFANTGELFF. Here the CDR3 DNA reads TGTGCCAGCAGCTTAAAATTCGCGAACACCGGGGAGCTGTTTTTT.

Ten or more counts support this clonotype. V gene TRBV4-1 combines with J gene TRBJ2-5; D is perhaps TRBD1 (6 bases). V gave up 0 bases and J gave up 2 bases, with 10 bases separating them. This CDR3 is built from 15 residues. The germline V gene encodes CDR1 MGHRA and CDR2 YSYEKL. DNA for the CDR3: TGCGCCAGCAGCCAAGATAGAGGGGGACAAGAGACCCAGTACTTC. Translated, it gives CASSQDRGGQETQYF.